Listed here is a single TCR beta chain. This specimen comes from a study of CD8 T cells in Susac syndrome. RNA in amounts of roughly 0.45 to 1 ug was reverse transcribed with random hexamers. TCRdb itself ran the immunoSEQ multiplex PCR reads through MiXCR, one entry per CDR3 protein. The sample yields some 210,000 distinct CDR3 sequences, approximately 94% seen once. V was shortened by 10 bases and J by 3 bases, with 16 bases between the two germline ends. This CDR3 contains 13 residues. The germline V gene has CDR1 MNHEY and CDR2 SVGAGI. Sequencing was carried out using CD4+ T cells from PBMCs. V is TRBV6-5 and J is TRBJ2-7; D possibly corresponds to TRBD1 (5 bases). The receptor was derived from a human donor with Susac syndrome. CDR3 sequence (DNA): TGTGCCACGACACGAGACAGAAACTACGAGCAGTACTTC. This translates into CATTRDRNYEQYF.